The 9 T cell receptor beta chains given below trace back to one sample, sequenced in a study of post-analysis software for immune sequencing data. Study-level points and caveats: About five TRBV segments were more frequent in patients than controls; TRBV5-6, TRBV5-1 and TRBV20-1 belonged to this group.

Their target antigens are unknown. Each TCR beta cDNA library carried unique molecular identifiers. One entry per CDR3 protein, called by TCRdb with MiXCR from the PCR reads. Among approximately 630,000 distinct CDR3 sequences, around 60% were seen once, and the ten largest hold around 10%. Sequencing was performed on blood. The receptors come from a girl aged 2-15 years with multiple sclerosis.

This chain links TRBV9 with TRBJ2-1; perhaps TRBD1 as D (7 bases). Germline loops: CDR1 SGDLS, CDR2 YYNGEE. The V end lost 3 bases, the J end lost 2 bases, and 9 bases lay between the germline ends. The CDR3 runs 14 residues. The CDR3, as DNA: TGTGCCAGCAGCGGCGGGACAGCCTACAATGAGCAGTTCTTC. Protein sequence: CASSGGTAYNEQFF.

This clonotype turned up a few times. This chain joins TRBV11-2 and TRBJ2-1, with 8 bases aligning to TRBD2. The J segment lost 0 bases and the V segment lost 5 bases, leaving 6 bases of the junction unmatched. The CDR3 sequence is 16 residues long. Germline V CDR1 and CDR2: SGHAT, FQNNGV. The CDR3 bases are TGTGCCAGCAGCCCGTTAGCGGGGAGCTCCTACAATGAGCAGTTCTTC. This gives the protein CASSPLAGSSYNEQFF.

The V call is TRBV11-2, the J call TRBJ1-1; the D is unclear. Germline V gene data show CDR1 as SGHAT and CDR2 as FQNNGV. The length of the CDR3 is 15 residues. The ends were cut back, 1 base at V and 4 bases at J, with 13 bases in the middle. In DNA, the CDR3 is TGTGCCAGCAGCTTAGCATCAGGACTTGGCACTGAAGCTTTCTTT. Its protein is CASSLASGLGTEAFF.

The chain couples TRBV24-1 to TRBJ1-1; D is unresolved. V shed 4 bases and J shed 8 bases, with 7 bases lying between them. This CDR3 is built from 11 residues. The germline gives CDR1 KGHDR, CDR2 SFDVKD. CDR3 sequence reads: CATSDRTEAFF. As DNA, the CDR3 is TGTGCCACCAGTGACAGAACGGAAGCTTTCTTT.

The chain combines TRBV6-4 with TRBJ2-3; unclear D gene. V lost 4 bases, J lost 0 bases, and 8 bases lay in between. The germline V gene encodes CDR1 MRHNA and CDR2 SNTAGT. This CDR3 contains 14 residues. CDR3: CASSVQSSTDTQYF. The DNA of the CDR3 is TGTGCCAGCAGTGTCCAGTCCAGCACAGATACGCAGTATTTT.

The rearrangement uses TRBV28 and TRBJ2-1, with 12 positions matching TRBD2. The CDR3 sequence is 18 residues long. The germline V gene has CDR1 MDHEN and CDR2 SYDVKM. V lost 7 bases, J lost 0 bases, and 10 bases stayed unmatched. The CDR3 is CASIRSLLAGGSYNEQFF. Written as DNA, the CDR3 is TGTGCCAGCATTAGGAGTTTACTAGCGGGGGGCTCCTACAATGAGCAGTTCTTC.

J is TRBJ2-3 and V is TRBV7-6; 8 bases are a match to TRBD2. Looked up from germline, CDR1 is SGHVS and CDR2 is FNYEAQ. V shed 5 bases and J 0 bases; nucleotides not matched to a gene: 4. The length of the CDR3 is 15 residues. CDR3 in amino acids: CASSQTSASTDTQYF. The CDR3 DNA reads TGTGCCAGCAGCCAGACTAGCGCCAGCACAGATACGCAGTATTTT.

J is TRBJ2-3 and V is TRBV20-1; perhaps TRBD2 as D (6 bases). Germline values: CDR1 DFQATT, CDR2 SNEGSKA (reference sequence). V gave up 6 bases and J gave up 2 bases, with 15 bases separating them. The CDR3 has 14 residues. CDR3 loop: CSALRGSYTDTQYF. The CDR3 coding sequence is TGCAGTGCCCTGCGGGGTAGCTACACAGATACGCAGTATTTT.

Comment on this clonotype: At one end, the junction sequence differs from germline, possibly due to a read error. CDR3 nucleotides: TGTGCCCGCAGCTCTGGGGCATTCCACAATGAGCAGTTCTTC. Its translation is CARSSGAFHNEQFF. This chain links TRBV7-9 with TRBJ2-1, with a possible D match to TRBD1 (5 bases). The CDR3 runs to 14 residues. Per the germline V gene, CDR1 is SEHNR and CDR2 is FQNEAQ (reference sequence).